Listed below are T cell receptor beta chains from one sample, sequenced in a study of blood T cells in healthy people across ages. TCRdb fed the 5' RACE reads into MiXCR, producing one record per CDR3 protein. The table lists around 700,000 distinct CDR3 sequences, around a quarter of them singletons, with under 10% in the top ten. These same records also appear under a second study, on T cells of mothers and their children.

Material for sequencing was blood. These receptors were collected from a boy younger than 18 in good health. Each CDR3 is given without its conserved first and last residue. Each record gives: V gene, D gene, CDR3 protein. The D gene is left open where the match is weak.

TRBV29-1	NA	SEFSQGIQY
TRBV6-5	NA	ASTNTRGDYGYT
TRBV24-1	TRBD1	ATSDPRQGAIGETQY
TRBV19	NA	ASSILRTGENNEQF
TRBV6-6	NA	ASSHTAANIQY
TRBV12-3/TRBV12-4	NA	ASTALGKNIQY
TRBV7-9	NA	ASSPTAHWEQY
TRBV10-1	NA	ASSKQGKWYEQY
TRBV4-1	TRBD2	ASSPMGGSTDTQY
TRBV7-3	NA	AKATLREQY
TRBV2	TRBD1	ASREGTGRGTEAF
TRBV2	TRBD1	ASRRQGRDGYT
TRBV29-1	NA	SVGPLSGGNTYEQY
TRBV29-1	NA	SVEEGRDIQY
TRBV27	NA	ASSLSGSFNYGYT
TRBV6-2/TRBV6-3	NA	ASSPGPGGGELF
TRBV9	NA	ASSVGSQDNEQF
TRBV6-5	NA	ASSQNQGPSYNEQF
TRBV28	NA	ASSPSAGGNAKNIQY
TRBV12-5	NA	ASGLVLGAEAINYGYT
TRBV29-1	NA	SVEDQSRTVYEQF